This T cell receptor (beta chain) appears in the sequencing data of a study of cytomegalovirus exposure and HLA in healthy donors. PCR amplification relied on 60 Vbeta primers (plus 13 Jbeta primers). Sequenced by immunoSEQ multiplex PCR; TCRdb stores in-frame clones only, minus some. The sample holds some 140,000 clones; around 80% are singletons and the top ten take approximately 6.2%. V was cut by 5 bases and J by 7 bases, with 13 bases left in between. The CDR3 has 13 residues. Germline CDR1 reads SGHRS; CDR2 reads YFSETQ. Sample: PBMCs. This chain uses TRBV5-1 with TRBJ2-1; D gene ambiguous. This clonotype was obtained from a man aged 35 to 55 in good health and CMV-seropositive. The DNA for the CDR3 is TGCGCCAGCAGAACAACCCCTCAGAATGAGCAGTTCTTC. Amino acid sequence: CASRTTPQNEQFF.